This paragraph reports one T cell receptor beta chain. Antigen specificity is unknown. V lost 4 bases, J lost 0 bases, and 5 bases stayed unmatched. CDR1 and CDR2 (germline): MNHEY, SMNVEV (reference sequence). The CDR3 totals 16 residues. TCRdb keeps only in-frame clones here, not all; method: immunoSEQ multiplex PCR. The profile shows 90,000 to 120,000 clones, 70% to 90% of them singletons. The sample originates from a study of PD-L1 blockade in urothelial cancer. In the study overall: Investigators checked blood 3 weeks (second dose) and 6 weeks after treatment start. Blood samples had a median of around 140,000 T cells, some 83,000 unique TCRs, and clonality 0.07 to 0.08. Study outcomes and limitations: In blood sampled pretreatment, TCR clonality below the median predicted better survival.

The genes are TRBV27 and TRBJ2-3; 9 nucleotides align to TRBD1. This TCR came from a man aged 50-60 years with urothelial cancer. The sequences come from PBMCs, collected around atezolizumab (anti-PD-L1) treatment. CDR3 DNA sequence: TGTGCCAGCAGTTACAGGGGGCGCCTTAGCACAGATACGCAGTATTTT. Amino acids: CASSYRGRLSTDTQYF.